In its sample, the clone carrying this T cell receptor beta chain was seen a few times. In the original analysis: Estimates of nucleated cell counts were drawn from the amplification of reference gene primers. This table comes from immunoSEQ multiplex PCR, and its TCRdb copy is limited to in-frame clones, with some not included. For V, J and clone size, that table is used; D and trimming come from the DNA. The data show approximately 390,000 clones, 70% to 90% seen once. The CDR3 length is 13 residues. Trimming removed 4 bases at V and 2 bases at J, with 9 bases between. Per germline, CDR1 GTSNPN and CDR2 SVGIG (reference sequence). Ages ranged from about 18 to 89 years, with residence in more than 20 US areas. The sample comes from a study of blood T cell repertoires in COVID-19. For the study at large: COVID-19 samples, acute and convalescent, were from the United States, Italy and Spain.

The sample consisted of PBMCs or T cells enriched from blood (not recorded which). The chain uses TRBV30 and TRBJ1-5; D may be TRBD1 (6 bases). This receptor was identified in a woman between 35 and 50 years old with acute COVID-19. As DNA, the CDR3 is TGTGCCTGGACGGGACAAGGCAATCAGCCCCAGCATTTT. This codes for CAWTGQGNQPQHF. The complete variable domain, with remaining parts taken from reference TRBV30 and TRBJ1-5, reads SQTIHQWPATLVQPVGSPLSLECTVEGTSNPNLYWYRQAAGRGLQLLFYSVGIGQISSEVPQNLSASRPQDRQFILSSKKLLLSDSGFYLCAWTGQGNQPQHFGDGTRLSIL.